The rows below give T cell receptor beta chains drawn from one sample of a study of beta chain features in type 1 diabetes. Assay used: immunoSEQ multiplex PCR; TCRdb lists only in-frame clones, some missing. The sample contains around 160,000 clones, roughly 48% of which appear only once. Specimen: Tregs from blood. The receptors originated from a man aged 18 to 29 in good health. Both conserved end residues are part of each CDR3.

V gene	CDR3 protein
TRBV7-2	CASSFVGGQAFF
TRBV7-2	CASSSQAWATEAFF
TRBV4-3	CASSRQAGDTDTQYF
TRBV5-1	CASSFSQGGHTEAFF
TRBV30	CAWSAGTKPYEQYF
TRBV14	CASSSVPGRGTDTQYF
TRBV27	CSSGYKDTEAFF
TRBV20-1	CSATITDTQYF
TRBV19	CASSMGRVTGYTF
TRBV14	CASSLKWGLAYGYTF